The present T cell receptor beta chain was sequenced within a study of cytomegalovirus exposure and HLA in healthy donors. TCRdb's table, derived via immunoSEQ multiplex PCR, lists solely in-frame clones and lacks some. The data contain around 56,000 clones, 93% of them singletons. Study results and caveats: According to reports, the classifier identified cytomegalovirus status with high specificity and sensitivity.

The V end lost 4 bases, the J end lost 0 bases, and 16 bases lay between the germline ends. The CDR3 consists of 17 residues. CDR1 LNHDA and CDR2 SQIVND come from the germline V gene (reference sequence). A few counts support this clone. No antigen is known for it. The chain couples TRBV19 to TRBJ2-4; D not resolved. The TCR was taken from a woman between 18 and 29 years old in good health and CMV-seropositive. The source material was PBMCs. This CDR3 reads CASSNPEWSLAKNIQYF. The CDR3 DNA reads TGTGCCAGTAGTAACCCCGAGTGGAGTTTAGCCAAAAACATTCAGTACTTC.